This TCR beta chain was captured by sequencing in a study of response to subunit inactivated influenza vaccine. This CDR3 contains 17 residues. Trimming took 5 bases from V and 0 from J, leaving 19 bases between them. TCRdb re-called the RT-PCR reads through MiXCR, storing one row per CDR3 protein. Here the sample spans more than 550,000 distinct CDR3 sequences, 11% being singletons. Another study also made use of these data, one on T cells expressing NK-cell markers. That work adds: What made the TCR beta cDNA was 5'RACE template switching with UMIs. Source material for TCR beta repertoires consisted of sorted CD3+CD56+NKG2C+, CD3+CD56+NKG2C- and CD3+CD56-NKG2C+ T cells. There were seven HCMV-seropositive donors and one seronegative donor among the eight sequenced. Dominant NKG2C+ clonotypes accounted for roughly 1.0-8% of CD8+ T cells in 5 to 7 donors.

V usage is TRBV12-3 or TRBV12-4 and J usage is TRBJ1-1, with D perhaps TRBD1 (6 bases). This sequence originates from a man in his fifties or sixties who received an inactivated influenza vaccine. The starting material was PBMCs from blood, obtained on the day of vaccination. The CDR3 protein is CASSPSSSGTLNTEAFF. In DNA form, the CDR3 reads TGTGCCAGCAGTCCCTCCTCCTCCGGGACACTGAACACTGAAGCTTTCTTT.